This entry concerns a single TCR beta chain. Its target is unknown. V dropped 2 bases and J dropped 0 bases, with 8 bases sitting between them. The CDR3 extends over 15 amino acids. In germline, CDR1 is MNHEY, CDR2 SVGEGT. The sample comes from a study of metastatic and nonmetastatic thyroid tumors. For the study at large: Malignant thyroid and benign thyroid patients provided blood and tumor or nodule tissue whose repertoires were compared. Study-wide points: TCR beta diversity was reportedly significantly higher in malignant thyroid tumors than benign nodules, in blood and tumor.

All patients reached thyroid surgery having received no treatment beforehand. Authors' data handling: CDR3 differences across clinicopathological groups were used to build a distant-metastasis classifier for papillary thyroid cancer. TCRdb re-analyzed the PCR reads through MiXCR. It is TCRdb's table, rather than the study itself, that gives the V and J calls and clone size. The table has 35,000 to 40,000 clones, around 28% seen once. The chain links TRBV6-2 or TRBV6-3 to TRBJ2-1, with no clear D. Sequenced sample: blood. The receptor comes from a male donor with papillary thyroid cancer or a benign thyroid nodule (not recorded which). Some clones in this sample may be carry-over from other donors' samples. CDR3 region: CASSYATRSYNEQFF. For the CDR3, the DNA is TGTGCCAGCAGTTACGCCACCCGCTCCTACAATGAGCAGTTCTTC.